What follows is one T cell receptor beta chain and its context. The target antigen is unknown. This entry belongs to a study of cytomegalovirus exposure and HLA in healthy donors. PCR used 60 Vbeta primers and 13 Jbeta primers. Some clones are missing from TCRdb's copy, which holds only in-frame ones; the method was immunoSEQ multiplex PCR. The sample records some 150,000 clones, approximately 82% being singletons. The study, taken as a whole, reports: Cytomegalovirus association was assigned to more than 150 TCR beta chains. Earlier analysis found most TCR beta V segments productive about 87% or about 30% of the time. According to a later analysis, most TCR beta chains associated with CMV appeared HLA-restricted.

The CDR3 length is 14 residues. The V end lost 6 bases, the J end lost 0 bases, and 10 bases lay between the germline ends. Germline V gene sequence: CDR1 LGHNT, CDR2 FRNRAP. This receptor was obtained from a woman aged 45-65 years in good health and CMV-seropositive. The sequenced sample consisted of PBMCs. This chain joins TRBV12-5 and TRBJ2-3; TRBD2 might be the D (6 bases). The CDR3 loop reads CASGYGGSTDTQYF. The DNA for the CDR3 is TGTGCTAGTGGATACGGGGGAAGCACAGATACGCAGTATTTT. The full variable domain, with the rest looked up from reference TRBV12-5 and TRBJ2-3, is DARVTQTPRHKVTEMGQEVTMRCQPILGHNTVFWYRQTMMQGLELLAYFRNRAPLDDSGMPKDRFSAEMPDATLATLKIQPSEPRDSAVYFCASGYGGSTDTQYFGPGTRLTVL.